The rows below give T cell receptor beta chains drawn from one sample of a study of T cell responses to AZD1222 COVID-19 vaccine. Repertoires were generated with immunoSEQ multiplex PCR, while TCRdb's copy carries only in-frame clones and drops some. The data hold around 130,000 clones, with approximately 88% observed a single time. Here the sequenced sample was peripheral blood, taken 28 days after the second AZD1222 dose. These receptors were collected from an adult who received the AZD1222 COVID-19 vaccine. Each CDR3 is given with its conserved first and last residue. A D gene is named only where the DNA matches it firmly. Rows may omit the clone size; those that give it use once, few, many or a size class.

J gene: TRBJ2-7; D gene: TRBD1; V gene: TRBV7-7; clone size: -; CDR3 DNA: TGTGCTAGCAGCTCTCCGGGACAGGGAATTTACGAGCAGTACTTC; CDR3 protein: CASSSPGQGIYEQYF
J gene: TRBJ1-2; D gene: TRBD1; V gene: TRBV30; clone size: -; CDR3 DNA: TGTGCCTGGAGTGCTACTATAATAGGACAGGGTAACACCTTC; CDR3 protein: CAWSATIIGQGNTF
J gene: TRBJ2-1; D gene: -; V gene: TRBV11-2; clone size: -; CDR3 DNA: TGTGCCAGCAGCTTAGATAGGGGTACCATTTACAATGAGCAGTTCTTC; CDR3 protein: CASSLDRGTIYNEQFF
J gene: TRBJ1-4; D gene: -; V gene: TRBV6-2/TRBV6-3; clone size: once; CDR3 DNA: TGTGCCAGCAGTTCTGGGACGGTAGAAAAACTGTTTTTT; CDR3 protein: CASSSGTVEKLFF
J gene: TRBJ1-4; D gene: TRBD1; V gene: TRBV7-9; clone size: few; CDR3 DNA: TGTGCCAGCCGGCAGGGGGAAGGTGAAAAACTGTTTTTT; CDR3 protein: CASRQGEGEKLFF
J gene: TRBJ1-3; D gene: -; V gene: TRBV5-1; clone size: -; CDR3 DNA: TGCGCCAGCAGCTCTGACGGATACTCTGGAAACACCATATATTTT; CDR3 protein: CASSSDGYSGNTIYF
J gene: TRBJ2-1; D gene: -; V gene: TRBV19; clone size: -; CDR3 DNA: TGTGCCAGTTCACCTGGGGGGCGGGAGCACAATGAGCAGTTCTTC; CDR3 protein: CASSPGGREHNEQFF
J gene: TRBJ2-5; D gene: -; V gene: TRBV2; clone size: -; CDR3 DNA: TGTGCCAGCAGTTCAGGGGCTGTGACCCAGTACTTC; CDR3 protein: CASSSGAVTQYF
J gene: TRBJ2-2; D gene: TRBD1; V gene: TRBV6-4; clone size: -; CDR3 DNA: TGTGCCAGCAGGACAGGGTGGGGCACCGGGGAGCTGTTTTTT; CDR3 protein: CASRTGWGTGELFF
J gene: TRBJ1-2; D gene: TRBD1; V gene: TRBV28; clone size: -; CDR3 DNA: TGTGCCGTCGGGACAGGGCCTGGCCCCACCTTC; CDR3 protein: CAVGTGPGPTF
J gene: TRBJ2-7; D gene: TRBD1; V gene: TRBV27; clone size: -; CDR3 DNA: TGTGCCAGCGGGACAGGGGGTTACGAGCAGTACTTC; CDR3 protein: CASGTGGYEQYF
J gene: TRBJ1-6; D gene: -; V gene: TRBV7-2; clone size: -; CDR3 DNA: TGTGCCAGCAGCCTCATGGACCTACCCCTCCACTTT; CDR3 protein: CASSLMDLPLHF
J gene: TRBJ1-1; D gene: -; V gene: TRBV5-5; clone size: -; CDR3 DNA: TGTGCCAGCAGCTTCTCCGGAGGAAACACTGAAGCTTTCTTT; CDR3 protein: CASSFSGGNTEAFF
J gene: TRBJ2-5; D gene: -; V gene: TRBV10-3; clone size: -; CDR3 DNA: TGTGCCATCAGTGCGGATGTCGGGACCCAGTACTTC; CDR3 protein: CAISADVGTQYF
J gene: TRBJ1-4; D gene: -; V gene: TRBV5-1; clone size: -; CDR3 DNA: TGCGCCAGCAGCTTGGAAGGGAATGAAAAACTGTTTTTT; CDR3 protein: CASSLEGNEKLFF
J gene: TRBJ2-3; D gene: TRBD2; V gene: TRBV30; clone size: -; CDR3 DNA: TGTGCCTGTAAACTAGCGGGGGGGACAGATACGCAGTATTTT; CDR3 protein: CACKLAGGTDTQYF
J gene: TRBJ2-7; D gene: -; V gene: TRBV13; clone size: -; CDR3 DNA: TGTGCCAGCAGCTTAGGAGGTCTCAACTCCTACGAGCAGTACTTC; CDR3 protein: CASSLGGLNSYEQYF
J gene: TRBJ2-3; D gene: -; V gene: TRBV19; clone size: -; CDR3 DNA: TGTGCCAGTAGTTTGGCTCTTTCCCGTATCACAGATACGCAGTATTTT; CDR3 protein: CASSLALSRITDTQYF
J gene: TRBJ1-5; D gene: -; V gene: TRBV28; clone size: -; CDR3 DNA: TGTGCCAGCAGTTTTAGTGGGGAGTTCCATCAGCCCCAGCATTTT; CDR3 protein: CASSFSGEFHQPQHF
J gene: TRBJ1-6; D gene: TRBD1; V gene: TRBV7-6; clone size: -; CDR3 DNA: TGTGCCAGCAGCTCCTTTCCCGGGACAGGGACCATTAATTCACCCCTCCACTTT; CDR3 protein: CASSSFPGTGTINSPLHF
J gene: TRBJ1-3; D gene: TRBD1; V gene: TRBV2; clone size: -; CDR3 DNA: TGTGCCAGCAGTGAAGCGCAGGGGGCTAGGGACACCATATATTTT; CDR3 protein: CASSEAQGARDTIYF
J gene: TRBJ1-5; D gene: TRBD1; V gene: TRBV7-2; clone size: -; CDR3 DNA: TGTGCCAGCAGCAAAGATGGACAGGGGAGTCAGCCCCAGCATTTT; CDR3 protein: CASSKDGQGSQPQHF
J gene: TRBJ1-1; D gene: -; V gene: TRBV7-9; clone size: -; CDR3 DNA: TGTGCCAGCAGCTTATCGGCGGAGACTGAAGCTTTCTTT; CDR3 protein: CASSLSAETEAFF
J gene: TRBJ2-7; D gene: -; V gene: TRBV3-1/TRBV3-2; clone size: -; CDR3 DNA: TGTGCCAGCAGCCAAGAAAGGGGCTCGCAGTACTTC; CDR3 protein: CASSQERGSQYF
J gene: TRBJ1-1; D gene: -; V gene: TRBV7-8; clone size: -; CDR3 DNA: TGTGCCAGCAGCTCGAGGAATCGTGATACTGAAGCTTTCTTT; CDR3 protein: CASSSRNRDTEAFF
J gene: TRBJ1-2; D gene: -; V gene: TRBV5-1; clone size: -; CDR3 DNA: TGCGCCAGCAGCTTGGGTGGGGGCTATGAATACAACTATGGCTACACCTTC; CDR3 protein: CASSLGGGYEYNYGYTF
J gene: TRBJ1-1; D gene: -; V gene: TRBV5-6; clone size: -; CDR3 DNA: TGTGCCAGCAGCGTGGGACGAGACGAAGAAGCTTTCTTT; CDR3 protein: CASSVGRDEEAFF
J gene: TRBJ1-1; D gene: -; V gene: TRBV4-3; clone size: -; CDR3 DNA: TGCGCCAGCAGCCAGGACACTGGTTGGGCTGAAGCTTTCTTT; CDR3 protein: CASSQDTGWAEAFF
J gene: TRBJ2-2; D gene: TRBD1; V gene: TRBV18; clone size: -; CDR3 DNA: TGTGCCAGCTCACCCGGACAGGTCTTCGCCGGGGAGCTGTTTTTT; CDR3 protein: CASSPGQVFAGELFF
J gene: TRBJ1-3; D gene: -; V gene: TRBV10-3; clone size: -; CDR3 DNA: TGTGCCATCAGCTCAGGGCAGAACTCTGGAAACACCATATATTTT; CDR3 protein: CAISSGQNSGNTIYF
J gene: TRBJ2-1; D gene: -; V gene: TRBV28; clone size: -; CDR3 DNA: TGTGCCAGCAGTGACTTGGACTTCCCTAGGGACAATGAGCAGTTCTTC; CDR3 protein: CASSDLDFPRDNEQFF
J gene: TRBJ2-1; D gene: TRBD2; V gene: TRBV11-3; clone size: -; CDR3 DNA: TGTGCCAGCAGCTTTTCGGGACTAGCGGGGAATGAGCAGTTCTTC; CDR3 protein: CASSFSGLAGNEQFF
J gene: TRBJ1-4; D gene: -; V gene: TRBV5-1; clone size: -; CDR3 DNA: TGCGCCAGCAGCTCCTTAGAGGGGGATGATGAAAAACTGTTTTTT; CDR3 protein: CASSSLEGDDEKLFF
J gene: TRBJ1-6; D gene: TRBD1; V gene: TRBV27; clone size: -; CDR3 DNA: TGTGCCAGCAGCTTAAGGGGGCCCCAAAGCTCCTATAATTCACCCCTCCACTTT; CDR3 protein: CASSLRGPQSSYNSPLHF
J gene: TRBJ2-1; D gene: -; V gene: TRBV27; clone size: -; CDR3 DNA: TGTGCCAGCAGGCCCGGGACCTCGGGTACAAAGCAGTTCTTC; CDR3 protein: CASRPGTSGTKQFF
J gene: TRBJ1-5; D gene: -; V gene: TRBV6-5; clone size: once; CDR3 DNA: TGTGCCAGCAGGGACGCCGCGGCGCAGCCCCAGCATTTT; CDR3 protein: CASRDAAAQPQHF
J gene: TRBJ2-7; D gene: TRBD1; V gene: TRBV2; clone size: -; CDR3 DNA: TGTGCCAGCACACGGACAGGGGGACCCCACGAGCAGTACTTC; CDR3 protein: CASTRTGGPHEQYF
J gene: TRBJ1-2; D gene: -; V gene: TRBV30; clone size: few; CDR3 DNA: TGTGCCTGGAGTTGGGGGTCCTGGAGAGACTATGGCTACACCTTC; CDR3 protein: CAWSWGSWRDYGYTF
J gene: TRBJ1-1; D gene: -; V gene: TRBV29-1; clone size: -; CDR3 DNA: TGCAGCGTTGAGGCGTACGGCTTGAACACTGAAGCTTTCTTT; CDR3 protein: CSVEAYGLNTEAFF
J gene: TRBJ2-2; D gene: TRBD2; V gene: TRBV10-2; clone size: -; CDR3 DNA: TGCGCCAGCGCAACTAGCGGGGCGAACACCGGGGAGCTGTTTTTT; CDR3 protein: CASATSGANTGELFF
J gene: TRBJ1-2; D gene: -; V gene: TRBV6-1; clone size: -; CDR3 DNA: TGTGCCAGCAGTTTCACAGGCCTTTATGGCTACACCTTC; CDR3 protein: CASSFTGLYGYTF
J gene: TRBJ1-2; D gene: TRBD1; V gene: TRBV11-3; clone size: -; CDR3 DNA: TGTGCCAGCAGCCCCCTGACAGGGAACTATGGCTACACCTTC; CDR3 protein: CASSPLTGNYGYTF
J gene: TRBJ1-2; D gene: -; V gene: TRBV20-1; clone size: -; CDR3 DNA: TGCAGTGCTAGATGGATCTATGGCTACACCTTC; CDR3 protein: CSARWIYGYTF
J gene: TRBJ2-5; D gene: -; V gene: TRBV5-1; clone size: -; CDR3 DNA: TGCGCCAGCAGCGTACTTAGTATGCAAGAGACCCAGTACTTC; CDR3 protein: CASSVLSMQETQYF
J gene: TRBJ1-2; D gene: -; V gene: TRBV10-2; clone size: once; CDR3 DNA: TGCGCCAGCAGTGAAACGGCAGGGTATGGGGGCTACACCTTC; CDR3 protein: CASSETAGYGGYTF
J gene: TRBJ2-7; D gene: TRBD2; V gene: TRBV3-1/TRBV3-2; clone size: -; CDR3 DNA: TGTGCCAGCAGCCAAGAAGGACTAGCGGGAACCTACGAGCAGTACTTC; CDR3 protein: CASSQEGLAGTYEQYF
J gene: TRBJ1-2; D gene: TRBD1; V gene: TRBV2; clone size: -; CDR3 DNA: TGTGCCAGCAGTAAACTTACAGGGGATGGCTACACCTTC; CDR3 protein: CASSKLTGDGYTF
J gene: TRBJ1-1; D gene: -; V gene: TRBV10-3; clone size: few; CDR3 DNA: TGTGCCATCAGTGAGGCGGGAACTGAAGCTTTCTTT; CDR3 protein: CAISEAGTEAFF
J gene: TRBJ1-1; D gene: -; V gene: TRBV19; clone size: -; CDR3 DNA: TGTGCCAGTAGGGCTGGGGCAAGTTACACTGAAGCTTTCTTT; CDR3 protein: CASRAGASYTEAFF
J gene: TRBJ1-5; D gene: -; V gene: TRBV10-1; clone size: -; CDR3 DNA: TGCGCCAGCAGTGAGGGGACTGTCGGTCAGCCCCAGCATTTT; CDR3 protein: CASSEGTVGQPQHF
J gene: TRBJ2-1; D gene: -; V gene: TRBV21-1; clone size: -; CDR3 DNA: TGTGCCAGCAGCAAAGCATTCGGGACAGGGGGATACCATGAGCAGTTCTTC; CDR3 protein: CASSKAFGTGGYHEQFF
J gene: TRBJ1-1; D gene: -; V gene: TRBV5-5; clone size: -; CDR3 DNA: TGTGCCAGCAGCTTGCAGCCCATGAACACTGAAGCTTTCTTT; CDR3 protein: CASSLQPMNTEAFF
J gene: TRBJ1-1; D gene: -; V gene: TRBV2; clone size: -; CDR3 DNA: TGTGCCTCCTCTCGGGAAGCTGGAGCTTTCTTT; CDR3 protein: CASSREAGAFF
J gene: TRBJ1-5; D gene: -; V gene: TRBV10-3; clone size: -; CDR3 DNA: TGTGCCATCTCGGCCGGGGTCGGGCAGCCCCAGCATTTT; CDR3 protein: CAISAGVGQPQHF
J gene: TRBJ1-5; D gene: -; V gene: TRBV10-3; clone size: -; CDR3 DNA: TGTGCCATCAGTGAGGCTGGGTACGACCAGCCCCAGCATTTT; CDR3 protein: CAISEAGYDQPQHF
J gene: TRBJ2-7; D gene: TRBD2; V gene: TRBV11-2; clone size: -; CDR3 DNA: TGTGCCAGCAGCTTCGGCGGGAGGGCCTACGAGCAGTACTTC; CDR3 protein: CASSFGGRAYEQYF
J gene: TRBJ2-5; D gene: TRBD1; V gene: TRBV5-1; clone size: -; CDR3 DNA: TGCGCCAGCAGCTATGGACAGGGCCAAGAGACCCAGTACTTC; CDR3 protein: CASSYGQGQETQYF
J gene: TRBJ1-6; D gene: -; V gene: TRBV4-1; clone size: -; CDR3 DNA: TGCGCCAGCAGCCCCCGGAGCTCCTATAATTCACCCCTCCACTTT; CDR3 protein: CASSPRSSYNSPLHF
J gene: TRBJ2-2; D gene: TRBD2; V gene: TRBV7-2; clone size: -; CDR3 DNA: TGTGCCAGCAGTTATCCGGGACTAGAGCTGTTTTTT; CDR3 protein: CASSYPGLELFF
J gene: TRBJ2-7; D gene: TRBD2; V gene: TRBV19; clone size: -; CDR3 DNA: TGTGCCAGTAGTAAGGTAGCGGGAGGGCCCAGGGACTTC; CDR3 protein: CASSKVAGGPRDF